This T cell receptor (beta chain) is drawn from a study of blood T cell repertoires in COVID-19. Germline V lookup: CDR1 SNHLY, CDR2 FYNNEI. The CDR3 spans 17 residues. Trimming at V came to 4 bases and at J to 1 base, leaving 12 bases not matched to a gene. Clones were sequenced by immunoSEQ multiplex PCR, and TCRdb holds only the in-frame ones, with some missing. The sample lists about 270,000 clones, more than 75% seen once, with over 2.5% in the top ten. In terms of age and location, participants ranged from roughly 18 to 95 years and lived in about two dozen US areas. Cohort allocation depended upon clinical history that participants reported.

The clonotype originates from a woman younger than 30 who had recovered from COVID-19. The gene calls are TRBV2 and TRBJ2-7; TRBD1 aligns across 8 bases. The specimen sequenced was PBMCs or T cells enriched from blood (not recorded which). CDR3 sequence (DNA): TGTGCCAGCAGTGGAGGACAGGGCTTGGTTTATTCCTACGAGCAGTACTTC. Protein: CASSGGQGLVYSYEQYF.